This T cell receptor beta chain is drawn from a study of T cell repertoires in cytomegalovirus infection. On the study more broadly: Both a matching HLA type and CMV infection were indicated by public TCR beta signatures. Study results and limitations: Carriers of CMV plus the relevant HLA were identified by cumulative public TCR beta family frequency. In two of eight donors, the top clonotype was HLA-C-restricted CMV-specific.

In this sample, this clonotype turned up a few times. The antigen is unknown. Germline values: CDR1 MGHRA, CDR2 YSYEKL. The CDR3 is made up of 13 amino acids. Trimming stripped 5 bases from V and 9 bases from J, with 14 bases between. TCRdb reprocessed the reads via MiXCR and lists one record per CDR3 protein. The table includes approximately 730,000 distinct CDR3 sequences, 25% to 35% detected once. The sequence came from a human donor in good health (CMV status not recorded). Some clones in this sample may be carry-over from other donors' samples. This specimen consisted of cultured CD8+ T cells from PBMCs, obtained from culture after CMV antigen stimulation. The gene calls are TRBV4-1 and TRBJ1-5; D call uncertain. The CDR3 is CASSGEGMRPQHF. CDR3 in DNA: TGCGCCAGCAGCGGTGAGGGCATGAGGCCCCAGCATTTT.